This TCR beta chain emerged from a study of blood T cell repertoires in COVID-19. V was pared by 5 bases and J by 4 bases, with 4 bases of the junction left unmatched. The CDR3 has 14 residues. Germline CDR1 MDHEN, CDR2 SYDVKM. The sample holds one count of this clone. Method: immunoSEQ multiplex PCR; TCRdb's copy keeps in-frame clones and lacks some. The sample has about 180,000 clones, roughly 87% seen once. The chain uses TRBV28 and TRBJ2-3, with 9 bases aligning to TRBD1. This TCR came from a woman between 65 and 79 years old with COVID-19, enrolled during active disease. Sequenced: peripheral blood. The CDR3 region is CASSGTGWSDTQYF. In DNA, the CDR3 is TGTGCCAGCAGTGGGACAGGGTGGTCAGATACGCAGTATTTT.